The 18 T cell receptor beta chains listed next were all sequenced from one sample in a study of beta chain features in type 1 diabetes. Every bit of the isolated RNA underwent reverse transcription, so sequencing read expressed TCRB transcripts. TCRdb's copy holds only in-frame clones and misses some; the assay was immunoSEQ multiplex PCR. This table holds fewer than 550,000 clones, about an eighth found once. Material for sequencing was naive CD4+ T cells from blood. The receptors were sampled from a woman under 30 in good health.

The rearrangement links TRBV9 to TRBJ2-1; D gene unclear. Germline V gene sequence: CDR1 SGDLS, CDR2 YYNGEE. Trimming cost V 1 base and J 0 bases, with 14 bases left between them. This CDR3 spans 17 amino acids. The CDR3 DNA reads TGTGCCAGCAGCGTATCCCATGTATCAAACTCCTACAATGAGCAGTTCTTC. Its translation: CASSVSHVSNSYNEQFF.

This clone was seen more than once but under ten times. This chain links TRBV5-1 with TRBJ2-1; D not resolved. CDR3 length: 15 amino acids. The germline V and J ends were trimmed by 7 bases and 5 bases, with 19 bases remaining between them. Per the germline V gene, CDR1 is SGHRS and CDR2 is YFSETQ. Here the CDR3 DNA reads TGCGCCAGCTGGGGATCCTTTTCAACTAACAATGAGCAGTTCTTC. Residues: CASWGSFSTNNEQFF.

This clone was counted between two and nine times. The chain has TRBV28 and TRBJ2-3; D could derive from TRBD1 or TRBD2 (5 bases each). The germline gives CDR1 MDHEN, CDR2 SYDVKM. This CDR3 contains 12 residues. The germline V and J ends were trimmed by 4 bases and 15 bases, with 17 bases remaining between them. In DNA form, the CDR3 reads TGTGCCAGCAGTTCAAGAGTCCCGGGGCCATATTTT. Translating gives CASSSRVPGPYF.

The chain joins TRBV5-1 to TRBJ2-5, with TRBD2 matching over 11 bases. In germline, CDR1 is SGHRS, CDR2 YFSETQ. The CDR3 is 16 residues long. The junction had 14 bases not matched to a gene; V was cut back by 4 bases and J by 9 bases. The CDR3 is CASSLNRLAGLQAQYF. The CDR3 DNA follows: TGCGCCAGCAGCCTCAATAGACTAGCGGGGCTACAAGCCCAGTACTTC.

The chain couples TRBV7-9 to TRBJ2-7; no clear D. The CDR3 runs 13 residues. The ends were cut back, 5 bases at V and 3 bases at J, with 11 bases in the middle. Germline CDR1 SEHNR, CDR2 FQNEAQ (reference sequence). The CDR3 region is CASSKKRSYEQYV. CDR3 sequence (DNA): TGTGCCAGCAGCAAAAAACGCAGCTACGAGCAGTACGTC.

In this sample, this clone turned up once. The rearrangement uses TRBV2 and TRBJ2-5; perhaps TRBD1 as D (5 bases). This CDR3 region has 13 residues. Germline V gives CDR1 SNHLY, CDR2 FYNNEI. With 10 bases removed from V and 3 bases from J, the gap between germline ends came to 15 bases. The CDR3 spells CATTPRQKETQYF. DNA for the CDR3: TGTGCCACCACCCCTCGACAGAAAGAGACCCAGTACTTC.

This clone has just a few counts. This rearrangement joins TRBV7-9 to TRBJ2-5, with D tentatively TRBD1 (5 bases). Germline CDR1 SEHNR, CDR2 FQNEAQ (reference sequence). V was trimmed by 5 bases and J by 4 bases, leaving 14 bases between them. The CDR3 is 14 residues long. The CDR3 here is CASSPLGVGETQYF. The CDR3 DNA reads TGTGCCAGCAGCCCTTTAGGGGTCGGAGAGACCCAGTACTTC.

The rearrangement links TRBV19 to TRBJ1-2, with a weak D call TRBD1 (6 bases). The V end lost 6 bases, the J end lost 8 bases, and 16 bases lay between the germline ends. Germline V gene lookup returns CDR1 LNHDA and CDR2 SQIVND (reference sequence). CDR3 length: 13 amino acids. The CDR3 sequence is CASRADRNSGYTF. In DNA, the CDR3 is TGTGCCAGTAGGGCAGACAGGAATTCGGGCTACACCTTC.

The rearrangement uses TRBV19 and TRBJ1-5; 8 nucleotides align to TRBD1. The CDR3 spans 18 residues. Germline CDR1 LNHDA, CDR2 SQIVND (reference sequence). The V and J ends lost 0 bases and 2 bases, in that order; junction bases with no gene match: 9. The CDR3 sequence: CASSIDLQGATGNQPQHF. The DNA of the CDR3 is TGTGCCAGTAGTATAGATCTCCAGGGGGCTACGGGCAATCAGCCCCAGCATTTT. Full variable domain (outside the CDR3, taken from reference TRBV19 and TRBJ1-5): DGGITQSPKYLFRKEGQNVTLSCEQNLNHDAMYWYRQDPGQGLRLIYYSQIVNDFQKGDIAEGYSVSREKKESFPLTVTSAQKNPTAFYLCASSIDLQGATGNQPQHFGDGTRLSIL.

The sample holds a few counts of this clone. Written as DNA, the CDR3 is TGTGCCAGCAACTTGAGGGACACCGGGGAGCTGTTTTTT. Translating it yields CASNLRDTGELFF. The V call is TRBV7-9, the J call TRBJ2-2, with a tentative D call TRBD2 (5 bases). The length of the CDR3 is 13 residues. Germline V lookup: CDR1 SEHNR, CDR2 FQNEAQ (reference sequence). Deletions cut 7 bases from V and 3 bases from J, with 9 bases between.

Only a few counts were recorded for this clone. The chain links TRBV7-2 to TRBJ1-1; D is ambiguous. V was shortened by 4 bases and J by 4 bases, with 22 bases between the two germline ends. The CDR3 totals 17 residues. Germline V gene sequence: CDR1 SGHTA, CDR2 FQGNSA. The CDR3 here is CASSYRGPNLPGTEAFF. CDR3 DNA sequence: TGTGCCAGCAGCTACCGCGGGCCTAATCTACCGGGCACTGAAGCTTTCTTT. The complete variable domain, with remaining parts taken from reference TRBV7-2 and TRBJ1-1, reads GAGVSQSPSNKVTEKGKDVELRCDPISGHTALYWYRQSLGQGLEFLIYFQGNSAPDKSGLPSDRFSAERTGGSVSTLTIQRTQQEDSAVYLCASSYRGPNLPGTEAFFGQGTRLTVV.

J is TRBJ1-1 and V is TRBV4-3; D is unclear. Germline CDR1 LGHNA, CDR2 YSLEER. This CDR3 region has 15 residues. V dropped 3 bases and J dropped 1 base, with 12 bases sitting between them. The DNA for the CDR3 is TGCGCCAGCAGCCACCCCGCCGCGGGGAACACTGAAGCTTTCTTT. It translates to CASSHPAAGNTEAFF.

V usage is TRBV9 and J usage is TRBJ2-1; 12 positions agree with TRBD1. The CDR3 covers 16 residues. Germline-derived CDR1 and CDR2 are SGDLS and YYNGEE. V lost 3 bases and J lost 8; bases outside the gene matches: 9. CDR3 residues: CASSAHGTGGEDEQFF. The DNA for the CDR3 is TGTGCCAGCAGCGCCCACGGGACAGGGGGCGAAGATGAGCAGTTCTTC.

This chain links TRBV4-1 with TRBJ2-3, with unresolved D. V lost 0 bases and J lost 8, with 18 bases in between. This CDR3 is built from 16 residues. Germline V gene lookup returns CDR1 MGHRA and CDR2 YSYEKL. CDR3 sequence: CASSQDFPGASVTQYF. CDR3 coding DNA: TGCGCCAGCAGCCAAGATTTTCCCGGAGCGAGCGTTACGCAGTATTTT.

In this sample, this clone turned up a few times. V and J are TRBV28 and TRBJ2-5; maybe TRBD1 (5 bases). CDR1 and CDR2 from the germline V gene are MDHEN and SYDVKM. This CDR3 is 13 amino acids long. Trimming cost V 3 bases and J 3 bases, with 8 bases left between them. DNA for the CDR3: TGTGCCAGCAGTTTGGGGCAGGAAGAGACCCAGTACTTC. It yields the protein CASSLGQEETQYF.

With regard to this clone: The junction departs from the called germline gene at one end, perhaps through a read error. The chain uses TRBV4-3 and TRBJ1-1; 9 bases map to TRBD1. This CDR3 is built from 13 residues. Germline-derived CDR1 and CDR2 are LGHNA and YSLEER. Here the CDR3 DNA reads TGCGCCAGCAGCCAAGATTTGGCCGCGGGACAGGGTTTT. Amino acids: CASSQDLAAGQGF.

This clone showed up just a few times. V is TRBV5-1 and J is TRBJ2-6; 7 bases agree with TRBD1. CDR3 length: 18 residues. From germline, CDR1 is SGHRS and CDR2 YFSETQ. Losses at the gene ends were 1 base for V and 0 bases for J; bases not matched to a gene: 7. The CDR3 sequence: CASSLQRQGNSGANVLTF. CDR3 nucleotides: TGCGCCAGCAGCTTGCAACGACAGGGAAACTCTGGGGCCAACGTCCTGACTTTC.

The rearrangement uses TRBV4-3 and TRBJ1-1; a weak D match, TRBD1 (5 bases). This CDR3 contains 14 residues. In germline, CDR1 is LGHNA, CDR2 YSLEER. The germline V and J ends were trimmed by 0 bases and 3 bases, with 8 bases remaining between them. The CDR3 nucleotides read TGCGCCAGCAGCCAAGATTTGGGGGACACTGAAGCTTTCTTT. Translating gives CASSQDLGDTEAFF.